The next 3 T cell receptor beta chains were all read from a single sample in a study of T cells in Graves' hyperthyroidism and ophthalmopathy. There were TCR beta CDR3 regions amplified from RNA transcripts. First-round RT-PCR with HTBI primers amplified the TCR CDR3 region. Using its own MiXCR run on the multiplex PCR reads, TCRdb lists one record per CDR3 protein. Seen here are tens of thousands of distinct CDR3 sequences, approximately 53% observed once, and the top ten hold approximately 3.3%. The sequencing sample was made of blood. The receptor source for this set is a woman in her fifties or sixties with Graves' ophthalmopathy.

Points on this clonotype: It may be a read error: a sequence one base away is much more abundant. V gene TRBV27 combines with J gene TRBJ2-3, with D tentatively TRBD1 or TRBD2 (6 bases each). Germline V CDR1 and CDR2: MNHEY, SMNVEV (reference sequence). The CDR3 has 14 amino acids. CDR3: CASCFGGLTDTQYF. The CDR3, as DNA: TGTGCCAGCTGTTTTGGGGGGCTTACAGATACGCAGTATTTT.

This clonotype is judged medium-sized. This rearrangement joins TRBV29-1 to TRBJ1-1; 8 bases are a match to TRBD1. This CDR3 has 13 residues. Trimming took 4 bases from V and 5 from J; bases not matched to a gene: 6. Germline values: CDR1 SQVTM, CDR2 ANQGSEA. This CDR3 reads CSVGTGRDTEAFF. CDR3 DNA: TGCAGCGTTGGGACAGGGAGAGATACTGAAGCTTTCTTT.

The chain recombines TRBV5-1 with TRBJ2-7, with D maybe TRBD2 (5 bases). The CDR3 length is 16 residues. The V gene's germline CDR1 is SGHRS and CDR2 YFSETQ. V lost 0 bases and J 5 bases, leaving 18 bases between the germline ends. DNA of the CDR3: TGCGCCAGCAGCTTGGGGTTCCAGACTACGGGGAACGAGCAGTACTTC. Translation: CASSLGFQTTGNEQYF.